These 23 T cell receptor beta chains were sequenced from one sample in a study of T cells after yellow fever vaccination. TCRdb reprocessed the 5' RACE reads with MiXCR, giving one entry per CDR3 protein. The data hold about 320,000 distinct CDR3 sequences, with approximately 7% observed a single time. Source: PBMCs, taken more than 35 days after the first yellow fever vaccination. These receptors were taken from a man aged 18 to 35 who received the YFV17D yellow fever vaccine.

The rearrangement links TRBV19 to TRBJ1-2, with D maybe TRBD1 (6 bases). The CDR3 has 14 residues. Per the germline V gene, CDR1 is LNHDA and CDR2 is SQIVND (reference sequence). The V end lost 1 base, the J end lost 3 bases, and 9 bases lay between the germline ends. CDR3 bases: TGTGCCAGTAGTATAGGGGGGCGCGACTATGGCTACACCTTC. It specifies CASSIGGRDYGYTF.

This clonotype came up a few times. The rearrangement uses TRBV5-4 and TRBJ2-1; 9 nucleotides align to TRBD2. The CDR3 has 15 residues. Germline assignment: CDR1 SGHNT and CDR2 YYREEE (reference sequence). The junction had 8 bases not matched to a gene; V was cut back by 4 bases and J by 6 bases. The CDR3 sequence: CASSGGPSGANEQFF. CDR3 DNA sequence: TGTGCCAGCAGCGGGGGGCCTAGCGGGGCCAATGAGCAGTTCTTC.

This clonotype was observed once. The chain is built from TRBV20-1 and TRBJ1-2; 7 nucleotides agree with TRBD1. This CDR3 comprises 12 residues. Per germline, CDR1 DFQATT and CDR2 SNEGSKA (reference sequence). With 5 bases clipped from V and 8 bases from J, the junction kept 8 bases outside the gene matches. The DNA for the CDR3 is TGCAGTGCTCAAGACCAGGGGGAGGGCTACACCTTC. It codes for CSAQDQGEGYTF.

This clonotype has at least ten counts. The rearrangement joins TRBV7-9 to TRBJ1-5, with D unclear. The CDR3 runs 13 residues. V was shortened by 4 bases and J by 3 bases, with 7 bases between the two germline ends. CDR1 is SEHNR and CDR2 is FQNEAQ in the germline V gene (reference sequence). CDR3 loop: CASSWDFNQPQHF. Written as DNA, the CDR3 is TGTGCCAGCAGCTGGGATTTCAATCAGCCCCAGCATTTT.

The rearrangement joins TRBV7-8 to TRBJ1-1; the match to TRBD1 covers 7 bases. Germline-derived CDR1 and CDR2 are SGHVS and FQNEAQ. V lost 8 bases, J lost 3 bases, and 12 bases stayed unmatched. This CDR3 has 15 residues. The CDR3 coding sequence is TGTGCCAGCTTACCTTCGGGACAGCCCTACACTGAAGCTTTCTTT. It encodes CASLPSGQPYTEAFF.

The V and J genes are TRBV5-5 and TRBJ2-3; no definite D call. Germline V gene data show CDR1 as SGHKS and CDR2 as YYEKEE (reference sequence). The germline V and J ends were trimmed by 5 bases and 2 bases, with 15 bases remaining between them. CDR3 length: 15 amino acids. CDR3 protein: CASSPGGADTDTQYF. CDR3 nucleotides: TGTGCCAGCAGTCCGGGCGGAGCAGACACAGATACGCAGTATTTT.

The V and J genes are TRBV11-2 and TRBJ2-1, with 8 positions matching TRBD1. This CDR3 has 12 amino acids. Germline CDR1 is SGHAT and CDR2 is FQNNGV. V was pared by 6 bases and J by 5 bases, with 0 bases of the junction left unmatched. The CDR3 loop is CASRTGDNEQFF. Here the CDR3 DNA reads TGTGCCAGCAGGACAGGGGACAATGAGCAGTTCTTC.

This clonotype was found a few times. This sequence joins TRBV4-1 and TRBJ1-1; the D gene is possibly TRBD1 (6 bases). V was pared by 1 base and J by 5 bases, with 11 bases between. CDR1 is MGHRA, CDR2 YSYEKL, per germline. CDR3 size: 14 residues. The CDR3 loop is CASSQAQGRTEAFF. Written as DNA, the CDR3 is TGCGCCAGCAGCCAAGCGCAGGGGAGGACTGAAGCTTTCTTT.

V and J are TRBV4-3 and TRBJ2-2; tentatively, D is TRBD2 (6 bases). V lost 1 base, J lost 3 bases, and 12 bases lay in between. Germline CDR1 is LGHNA and CDR2 is YSLEER. The CDR3 has 16 residues. The CDR3 region has the DNA TGCGCCAGCAGCCAAGGAACGGGGGTGTACACCGGGGAGCTGTTTTTT. Translated: CASSQGTGVYTGELFF.

J is TRBJ2-7 and V is TRBV4-3; D may be TRBD1 or TRBD2 (5 bases each). Germline loops: CDR1 LGHNA, CDR2 YSLEER. V lost 2 bases and J lost 6, with 23 bases in between. This CDR3 is built from 17 residues. Here the CDR3 reads CASSQSGTLARGGEQYF. The CDR3 bases are TGCGCCAGCAGCCAATCCGGGACGTTGGCCAGAGGTGGCGAGCAGTACTTC.

This chain joins TRBV7-9 and TRBJ2-7; 7 bases align to TRBD1. The V and J ends lost 5 bases and 1 base, in that order; junction bases with no gene match: 5. The CDR3 totals 14 residues. Germline values: CDR1 SEHNR, CDR2 FQNEAQ (reference sequence). The CDR3 DNA reads TGTGCCAGCAGCACCAACAGGGGTTCCTACGAGCAGTACGTC. Protein: CASSTNRGSYEQYV.

This clonotype was observed a handful of times. The chain recombines TRBV19 with TRBJ2-5, with no clear D. Trimming removed 4 bases from V and 8 bases from J, with 11 bases in between. Germline-derived CDR1 and CDR2 are LNHDA and SQIVND (reference sequence). This CDR3 spans 12 amino acids. In nucleotides, the CDR3 is TGTGCCAGTAGTAGTCCAGGCGGTACCCAGTACTTC. Translating it yields CASSSPGGTQYF.

Many counts were recorded for this clonotype. The chain is built from TRBV7-9 and TRBJ2-1; D may be TRBD1 (7 bases). V gave up 1 base and J gave up 0 bases, with 10 bases separating them. Per the germline V gene, CDR1 is SEHNR and CDR2 is FQNEAQ (reference sequence). This CDR3 is built from 16 residues. The CDR3 here is CASSLGQGLSYNEQFF. The CDR3 nucleotides are TGTGCCAGCAGCTTAGGACAGGGACTCTCCTACAATGAGCAGTTCTTC.

The V gene is TRBV19, the J gene TRBJ2-7, with a weak D call TRBD1 (6 bases). Germline values: CDR1 LNHDA, CDR2 SQIVND (reference sequence). This CDR3 is 17 amino acids long. V lost 2 bases and J lost 6, with 23 bases in between. CDR3 sequence: CASSISGASTVPREQYF. Here the CDR3 DNA reads TGTGCCAGTAGTATATCAGGGGCTAGCACCGTTCCGCGCGAGCAGTACTTC.

The rearrangement uses TRBV18 and TRBJ2-3, with TRBD2 matching over 7 bases. Germline V gene sequence: CDR1 KGHSH, CDR2 LQKENI. This CDR3 comprises 17 residues. V lost 3 bases, J lost 0 bases, and 9 bases stayed unmatched. In nucleotides, the CDR3 is TGTGCCAGCTCACCCCTTCCTAGCGGACCTAGCACAGATACGCAGTATTTT. It yields the protein CASSPLPSGPSTDTQYF.

This clonotype was detected ten times or more. The DNA for the CDR3 is TGTGCCAGCAGCTGGCTTCCCGGGACTAGCGGGGGGGCATATCCCTACAATGAGCAGTTCTTC. Protein sequence: CASSWLPGTSGGAYPYNEQFF. The rearrangement uses TRBV7-8 and TRBJ2-1; 16 positions agree with TRBD2. Germline assignment: CDR1 SGHVS and CDR2 FQNEAQ. J was trimmed by 2 bases and V by 4 bases; bases with no gene match: 14. The CDR3 length is 21 residues.

The genes are TRBV7-9 and TRBJ2-7, with D perhaps being TRBD1 or TRBD2 (5 bases each). There are 14 residues in the CDR3. The germline V gene encodes CDR1 SEHNR and CDR2 FQNEAQ (reference sequence). The germline V and J ends were trimmed by 5 bases and 3 bases, with 14 bases remaining between them. DNA for the CDR3: TGTGCCAGCAGCGGATGGGACGGGGACTACGAGCAGTACGTC. This translates into CASSGWDGDYEQYV.

This clonotype was seen many times. The J gene is TRBJ2-7, the V gene TRBV7-2, with unresolved D. The CDR3 runs to 13 residues. CDR1 and CDR2 from the germline V gene are SGHTA and FQGNSA. V gave up 5 bases and J gave up 3 bases, with 11 bases separating them. CDR3 in DNA: TGTGCCAGCAGCGCTGACGGGTTCTACGAGCAGTACGTC. Its translation is CASSADGFYEQYV.

The sample holds a few counts of this clonotype. The chain combines TRBV20-1 with TRBJ1-2, with D hard to call. Germline-derived CDR1 and CDR2 are DFQATT and SNEGSKA (reference sequence). The CDR3 extends over 14 amino acids. V shed 4 bases and J shed 1 base, with 13 bases lying between them. This CDR3 reads CSAKLVPFNYGYTF. The CDR3 coding sequence is TGCAGTGCTAAACTCGTACCCTTTAACTATGGCTACACCTTC.

This clonotype turned up a few times. The chain couples TRBV7-2 to TRBJ2-7; tentatively, D is TRBD2 (7 bases). The CDR3 spans 16 residues. Germline CDR1 and CDR2: SGHTA and FQGNSA. V dropped 3 bases and J dropped 1 base, with 16 bases sitting between them. The CDR3 DNA is TGTGCCAGCAGCTTCGTTGGGGGGGGCTTTTCCTACGAGCAGTACTTC. The encoded protein is CASSFVGGGFSYEQYF.

The chain combines TRBV6-1 with TRBJ1-1; tentative D call: TRBD1 (5 bases). The CDR3 totals 13 residues. CDR1 MNHNS and CDR2 SASEGT come from the germline V gene. The V gene lost 6 bases and the J gene lost 4 bases, with 12 bases spanning the gap. The CDR3 spells CASSTQRGTEAFF. The CDR3 DNA follows: TGTGCCAGCAGCACCCAGAGGGGCACTGAAGCTTTCTTT.

Only a few counts were recorded for this clonotype. This chain connects TRBV2 to TRBJ1-4; 7 nucleotides match TRBD1. The length of the CDR3 is 16 residues. Germline V CDR1 and CDR2: SNHLY, FYNNEI. Germline trimming cut 1 base from V and 7 bases from J; bases unmatched to any gene: 9. In DNA form, the CDR3 reads TGTGCCAGCAGTGAAGACAGGGGATATGGTGGTGAAAAACTGTTTTTT. This codes for CASSEDRGYGGEKLFF.

This clonotype was picked up many times. Here the CDR3 reads CAWSRTSGRDEQYF. The CDR3 DNA follows: TGTGCCTGGAGTAGGACTAGCGGGCGGGACGAGCAGTACTTC. This rearrangement joins TRBV30 to TRBJ2-7, with 11 bases that match TRBD2. The CDR3 loop spans 14 amino acids. From germline, CDR1 is GTSNPN and CDR2 SVGIG (reference sequence). The trim removed 2 bases at V and 5 bases at J, leaving 5 bases unmatched.